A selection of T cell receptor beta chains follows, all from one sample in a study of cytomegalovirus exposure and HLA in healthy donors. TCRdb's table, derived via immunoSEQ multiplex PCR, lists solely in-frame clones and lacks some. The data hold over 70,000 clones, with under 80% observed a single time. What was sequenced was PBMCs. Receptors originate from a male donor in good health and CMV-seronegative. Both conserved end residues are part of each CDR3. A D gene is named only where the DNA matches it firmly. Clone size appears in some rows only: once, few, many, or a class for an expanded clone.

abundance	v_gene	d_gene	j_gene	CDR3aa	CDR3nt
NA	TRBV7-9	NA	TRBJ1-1	CASSSQWNTEAFF	TGTGCCAGCAGCTCACAATGGAACACTGAAGCTTTCTTT
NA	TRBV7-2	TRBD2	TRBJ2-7	CASSSAGSGGSYEQYF	TGTGCCAGCAGCTCAGCCGGTAGCGGGGGGTCCTACGAGCAGTACTTC
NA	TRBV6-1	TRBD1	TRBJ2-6	CASFDRVTGANVLTF	TGTGCCAGTTTTGACAGGGTAACGGGGGCCAACGTCCTGACTTTC
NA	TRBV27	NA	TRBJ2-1	CASSLRDSRGNEQFF	TGTGCCAGCAGTCTAAGGGACTCTAGGGGCAATGAGCAGTTCTTC
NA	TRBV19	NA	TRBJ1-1	CASSIVGRVDTEAFF	TGTGCCAGTAGTATAGTAGGCAGGGTAGACACTGAAGCTTTCTTT
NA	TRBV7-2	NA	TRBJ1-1	CASSFTRGEAFF	TGTGCCAGCAGCTTTACCAGAGGTGAAGCTTTCTTT
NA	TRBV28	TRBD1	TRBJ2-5	CASSPRTGEETQYF	TGTGCCAGCAGTCCCCGGACAGGGGAAGAGACCCAGTACTTC
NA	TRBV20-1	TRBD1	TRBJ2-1	CSALPGQVF	TGCAGTGCTCTTCCGGGACAGGTCTTC
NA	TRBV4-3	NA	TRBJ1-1	CASSLVRQGEAFF	TGCGCCAGCAGCTTGGTAAGGCAGGGTGAAGCTTTCTTT
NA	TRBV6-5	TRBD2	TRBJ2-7	CASSYGGTSGYEQYF	TGTGCCAGCAGTTACGGCGGGACTAGCGGCTACGAGCAGTACTTC
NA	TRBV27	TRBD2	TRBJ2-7	CASFTSGRSYEQYF	TGTGCCAGTTTCACTAGCGGGAGGTCCTACGAGCAGTACTTC
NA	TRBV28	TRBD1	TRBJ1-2	CASSLPDRALRGGYTF	TGTGCCAGCAGTTTACCCGACAGGGCCCTCCGTGGGGGCTACACCTTC
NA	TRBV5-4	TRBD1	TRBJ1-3	CASSPDRAGNTIYF	TGTGCCAGCAGCCCCGACAGGGCTGGAAACACCATATATTTT
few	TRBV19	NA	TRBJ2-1	CASSMAQLSYNEQFF	TGTGCCAGTAGTATGGCACAGCTCTCCTACAATGAGCAGTTCTTC
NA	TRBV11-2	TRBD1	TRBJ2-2	CASSPWTGNTGELFF	TGTGCCAGCAGTCCCTGGACAGGGAACACCGGGGAGCTGTTTTTT
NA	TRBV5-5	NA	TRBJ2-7	CASSLEYGQYF	TGTGCCAGCAGCTTGGAATACGGGCAGTACTTC
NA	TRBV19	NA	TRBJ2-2	CASSIQKGAGELFF	TGTGCCAGTAGTATTCAAAAGGGAGCCGGGGAGCTGTTTTTT
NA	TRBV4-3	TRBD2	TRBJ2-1	CASSQGGTSSYNEQFF	TGCGCCAGCAGCCAAGGGGGGACTAGCTCCTACAATGAGCAGTTCTTC
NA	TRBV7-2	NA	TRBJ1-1	CASSLQVINTEAFF	TGTGCCAGCAGCTTACAGGTTATCAACACTGAAGCTTTCTTT
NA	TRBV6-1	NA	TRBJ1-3	CASSGGGGSGNTIYF	TGTGCCAGCAGTGGTGGGGGGGGCTCTGGAAACACCATATATTTT
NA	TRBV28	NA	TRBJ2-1	CASSFPLLGKDSYNEQFF	TGTGCCAGCAGTTTCCCCCTACTAGGGAAGGACTCCTACAATGAGCAGTTCTTC
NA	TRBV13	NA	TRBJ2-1	CASSLSRGGYSYNEQFF	TGTGCCAGCAGCTTATCCAGGGGCGGGTATTCCTACAATGAGCAGTTCTTC
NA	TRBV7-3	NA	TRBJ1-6	CASSLLSRNSPLHF	TGTGCCAGCAGCCTATTATCCCGTAATTCACCCCTCCACTTT
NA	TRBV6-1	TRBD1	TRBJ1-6	CASSDPGQGNSPLHF	TGTGCCAGCAGTGACCCGGGACAGGGTAATTCACCCCTCCACTTT
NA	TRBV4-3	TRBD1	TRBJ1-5	CASSLDRADQPQHF	TGCGCCAGCAGCCTTGACAGGGCCGATCAGCCCCAGCATTTT
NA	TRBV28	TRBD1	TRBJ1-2	CASTLDRGLFNYGYTF	TGTGCCAGCACCCTAGACAGGGGCCTATTTAACTATGGCTACACCTTC
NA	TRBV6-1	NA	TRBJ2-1	CATGPGNMFYEQFF	TGTGCCACCGGCCCGGGAAATATGTTCTATGAGCAGTTCTTC
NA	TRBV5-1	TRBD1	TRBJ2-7	CASRPSSGQGASEQYF	TGCGCCAGCAGACCTAGTTCGGGACAGGGGGCGAGCGAGCAGTACTTC
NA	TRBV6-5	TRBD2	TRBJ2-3	CASSYSSGDRDTQYF	TGTGCCAGCAGTTATTCAAGCGGGGATAGGGATACGCAGTATTTT
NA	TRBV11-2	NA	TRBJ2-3	CASSFNQGDTQYF	TGTGCCAGCAGCTTCAATCAGGGAGATACGCAGTATTTT
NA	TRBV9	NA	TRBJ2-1	CASSPGLSSRGNEQFF	TGTGCCAGCAGCCCAGGACTTTCCTCCCGGGGGAATGAGCAGTTCTTC
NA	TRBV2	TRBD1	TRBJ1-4	CASSPDRVNEKLFF	TGTGCCAGCAGCCCGGACAGGGTTAATGAAAAACTGTTTTTT
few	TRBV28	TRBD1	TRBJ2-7	CASTILSRGYGGEQYF	TGTGCCAGCACCATCCTCAGCAGGGGGTACGGCGGGGAGCAGTACTTC
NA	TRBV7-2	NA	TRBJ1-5	CASSLVRGGPQHF	TGTGCCAGCAGCTTAGTAAGGGGAGGTCCCCAGCATTTT
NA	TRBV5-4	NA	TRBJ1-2	CASMAPGAQGGDGYTF	TGTGCCAGCATGGCCCCAGGGGCGCAGGGCGGCGATGGCTACACCTTC
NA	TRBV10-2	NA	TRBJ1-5	CASSEGNRAMERPQHF	TGCGCCAGCAGCGAAGGAAACAGGGCTATGGAGAGGCCCCAGCATTTT
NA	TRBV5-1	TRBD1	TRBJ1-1	CASSSWDSKNTEAFF	TGCGCCAGCAGCTCCTGGGACAGCAAGAACACTGAAGCTTTCTTT
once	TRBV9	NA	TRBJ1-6	CASSGGGGTYNSPLHF	TGTGCCAGCAGCGGCGGGGGGGGAACTTATAATTCACCCCTCCACTTT
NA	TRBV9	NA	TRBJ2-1	CASSVGPGLDEQFF	TGTGCCAGCAGCGTAGGACCAGGGCTGGACGAGCAGTTCTTC
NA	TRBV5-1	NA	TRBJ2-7	CASSSGGLSYEQYF	TGCGCCAGCAGCTCCGGGGGTCTATCCTACGAGCAGTACTTC
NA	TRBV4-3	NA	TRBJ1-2	CASSQSGGYTF	TGCGCCAGCAGCCAATCTGGCGGCTACACCTTC
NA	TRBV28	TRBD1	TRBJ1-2	CASRLRGRGQRDYTF	TGTGCCAGCAGACTAAGGGGCAGGGGGCAAAGAGACTACACCTTC
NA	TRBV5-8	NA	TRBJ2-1	CASTLTEYNEQFF	TGTGCCAGCACCCTAACAGAGTACAATGAGCAGTTCTTC
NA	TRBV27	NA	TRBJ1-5	CASSPLTYRDSNQPQHF	TGTGCCAGCAGTCCACTCACTTACAGGGATAGCAATCAGCCCCAGCATTTT
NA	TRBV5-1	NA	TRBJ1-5	CASSFSGGNQPQHF	TGCGCCAGCAGCTTCTCTGGGGGGAATCAGCCCCAGCATTTT
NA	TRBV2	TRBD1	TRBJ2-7	CASLNRGLKYF	TGTGCCAGCTTAAACAGGGGGCTCAAGTACTTC
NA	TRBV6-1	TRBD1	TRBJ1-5	CASSALRDRETQPQHF	TGTGCCAGCAGTGCGCTCCGGGACAGGGAGACTCAGCCCCAGCATTTT
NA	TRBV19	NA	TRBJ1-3	CASSTVQGKVAGNTIYF	TGTGCCAGTAGTACGGTTCAGGGGAAAGTTGCTGGAAACACCATATATTTT
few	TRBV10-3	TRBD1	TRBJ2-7	CAIKGGRGPYEQYF	TGTGCCATCAAGGGGGGCAGGGGGCCCTACGAGCAGTACTTC
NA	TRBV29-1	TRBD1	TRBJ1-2	CSTIPGQGADSYTF	TGCAGCACCATTCCGGGACAGGGGGCGGATAGCTACACCTTC
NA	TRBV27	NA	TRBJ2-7	CASRSREEQYF	TGTGCCAGCAGAAGTAGAGAGGAGCAGTACTTC
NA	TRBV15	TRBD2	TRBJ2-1	CATSNIRRLAAEDEQFF	TGTGCCACCAGCAATATCCGAAGACTAGCGGCCGAGGATGAGCAGTTCTTC
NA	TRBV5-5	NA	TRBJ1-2	CASSVTGDYGYTF	TGTGCCAGCAGCGTAACCGGGGACTATGGCTACACCTTC
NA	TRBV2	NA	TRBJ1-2	CASSGAGHGYTF	TGTGCCAGCAGTGGGGCAGGGCATGGCTACACCTTC
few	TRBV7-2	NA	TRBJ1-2	CASSLVAQVNYGYTF	TGTGCCAGCAGCTTAGTAGCGCAGGTGAACTATGGCTACACCTTC